Listed below are T cell receptor beta chains from one sample, sequenced in a study of blood T cell repertoires in COVID-19. Assay: immunoSEQ multiplex PCR; the TCRdb copy retains only in-frame clones and omits some. Of about 120,000 clones detected, 78% appear once; the ten largest clones hold approximately 2.5%. Sequenced: peripheral blood. All receptors derive from a man between 70 and 80 years old with acute or convalescent COVID-19. CDR3s include the opening cysteine and the closing phenylalanine or tryptophan. The D gene is left open where the match is weak. Expanded clones are given a class, and other clones once, few, many or no size at all.

>-|16|TRBV5-1|TRBJ2-3|-
TGCGCCAGCAGCCCGGAACCGGCGGGAAGCACAGATACGCAGTATTTT
CASSPEPAGSTDTQYF
>-|16|TRBV4-2|TRBJ2-2|-
TGTGCCAGCAGCCAAGACGGCTTAGGGGCTCCCGGGGAGCTGTTTTTT
CASSQDGLGAPGELFF
>TRBD1|17|TRBV5-4|TRBJ2-7|-
TGTGCCAGCAGCTCTGACCCAGGCGGACAGGGCGGCTACGAGCAGTACTTC
CASSSDPGGQGGYEQYF
>-|13|TRBV6-1|TRBJ1-2|few
TGTGCCAGCAGTGAAGACGAGGTAATGGGCTACACCTTC
CASSEDEVMGYTF
>-|13|TRBV29-1|TRBJ2-5|-
TGCAGCGTTGAGGTCCTACGACAAGCGACCCAGTACTTC
CSVEVLRQATQYF
>-|13|TRBV12-3/TRBV12-4|TRBJ2-1|-
TGTGCCAGCAGCATGATATCTGAGGATGAGCAGTTCTTC
CASSMISEDEQFF
>-|14|TRBV7-9|TRBJ2-5|-
TGTGCCAGCAGCTTAAGAGGTTTGAGCGAGACCCAGTACTTC
CASSLRGLSETQYF
>-|14|TRBV6-1|TRBJ1-4|-
TGTGCCAGCAGTGAACACAGCACTAATGAAAAACTGTTTTTT
CASSEHSTNEKLFF
>-|14|TRBV6-1|TRBJ1-3|once
TGTGCCAGCACCCTAGATAGCTCTGGAAACACCATATATTTT
CASTLDSSGNTIYF
>-|15|TRBV7-2|TRBJ2-1|once
TGTGCCAGCATCCCCCGGGGAGGATCAGGTAATGAGCAGTTCTTC
CASIPRGGSGNEQFF
>-|17|TRBV4-1|TRBJ1-5|many
TGCGCCAGCAGCCGCAGTTTTGGGGGGGTGCTCAATCAGCCCCAGCATTTT
CASSRSFGGVLNQPQHF
>-|14|TRBV11-2|TRBJ2-7|-
TGTGCCAGCAGCTTAAACAGCTTCTCCTACGAGCAGTACTTC
CASSLNSFSYEQYF
>-|14|TRBV7-3|TRBJ1-3|-
TGTGCCAGCAGCTTACCAGGGGTCGGAAACACCATATATTTT
CASSLPGVGNTIYF
>-|13|TRBV10-3|TRBJ2-7|-
TGTGCCATCAGTGTAGGGGTGTCGGACGAGCAGTACTTC
CAISVGVSDEQYF
>TRBD2|13|TRBV4-3|TRBJ2-3|-
TGCGCCAGCAGCCCACTACTAGCGGGGACGCAGTATTTT
CASSPLLAGTQYF
>-|13|TRBV9|TRBJ1-1|once
TGTGCCAGCAGCGTGTGGACGGGAACTGAAGCTTTCTTT
CASSVWTGTEAFF
>-|13|TRBV5-1|TRBJ1-1|few
TGCGCCAGCACCCGAACGGGAAACACTGAAGCTTTCTTT
CASTRTGNTEAFF
>-|14|TRBV10-3|TRBJ1-1|once
TGTGCCATCAGTGCTCAGGCCGCGAACACTGAAGCTTTCTTT
CAISAQAANTEAFF
>-|15|TRBV5-4|TRBJ1-3|-
TGTGCCAGCAGCTTACAGGGTGGTTCTGGAAACACCATATATTTT
CASSLQGGSGNTIYF
>TRBD1|14|TRBV18|TRBJ2-1|-
TGTGCCAGCTCACCCGCCAGGGGGTATAATGAGCAGTTCTTC
CASSPARGYNEQFF
>-|15|TRBV4-1|TRBJ1-5|few
TGCGCCAGCAGCCCCGCTTGGAGGAGCAATCAGCCCCAGCATTTT
CASSPAWRSNQPQHF
>-|13|TRBV29-1|TRBJ2-5|once
TGCACAGGAGGGTTAGCAGTTGGAGAGACCCAGTACTTC
CTGGLAVGETQYF
>-|17|TRBV7-6|TRBJ2-1|-
TGTGCCAGCAGCTTAGACCCCTACTCGCCTTCCTACAATGAGCAGTTCTTC
CASSLDPYSPSYNEQFF
>TRBD1|15|TRBV12-5|TRBJ2-1|-
TGTGCTAGTGGTTTGGGACAGGGGGTAAACAATGAGCAGTTCTTC
CASGLGQGVNNEQFF
>-|17|TRBV18|TRBJ2-3|-
TGTGCCAGCTCACCTTTAGGACAGACAGCTAGCACAGATACGCAGTATTTT
CASSPLGQTASTDTQYF
>-|13|TRBV6-5|TRBJ2-1|-
TGTGCCAGCAGGGGGGGCTCCTACAATGAGCAGTTCTTC
CASRGGSYNEQFF
>TRBD1|13|TRBV29-1|TRBJ1-1|-
TGCAGCGTCATAGGACAGGGGAGGACTGAAGCTTTCTTT
CSVIGQGRTEAFF
>TRBD1|13|TRBV12-3/TRBV12-4|TRBJ1-1|-
TGTGCCAGCAGTACACAGGGGAGGACTGAAGCTTTCTTT
CASSTQGRTEAFF
>TRBD1|16|TRBV5-6|TRBJ1-5|-
TGTGCCAGCAGCTTTACCCCGACAGGGCTGAATCAGCCCCAGCATTTT
CASSFTPTGLNQPQHF
>-|15|TRBV7-9|TRBJ1-2|many
TGTGCCAGCAGCTTGTGGGCCGCAGCAGATTATGGCTACACCTTC
CASSLWAAADYGYTF
>-|14|TRBV5-4|TRBJ2-7|-
TGTGCCAGCAGCTTGGTTCAGGGATCCGACGAGCAGTACTTC
CASSLVQGSDEQYF
>-|14|TRBV9|TRBJ2-5|-
TGTGCCAGCAGCGTTGGAGGAAACCAAGAGACCCAGTACTTC
CASSVGGNQETQYF
>-|12|TRBV6-5|TRBJ2-3|-
TGTGCCAGCAACTTTGGCACAGATACGCAGTATTTT
CASNFGTDTQYF
>TRBD1|18|TRBV11-3|TRBJ1-6|few
TGTGCCAGCAGCTCAATTCCCCGGGACAGGGACGATAATTCACCCCTCCACTTT
CASSSIPRDRDDNSPLHF
>-|11|TRBV7-8|TRBJ2-7|-
TGTGCCAGCAGCCCAAAATACGAGCAGTACTTC
CASSPKYEQYF
>TRBD1|14|TRBV7-8|TRBJ1-2|-
TGTGCCAGCAGCTTAGTTTCAGGGGGCGATGGCTACACCTTC
CASSLVSGGDGYTF
>-|13|TRBV11-2|TRBJ2-2|-
TGTGCCAGCAGCTTAGCCGTAACCGGGGAGCTGTTTTTT
CASSLAVTGELFF
>TRBD1|15|TRBV25-1|TRBJ1-2|few
TGTGCCAGCAGACCAATTCACGACAGGGGCGGAGGCTACACCTTC
CASRPIHDRGGGYTF
>TRBD1|15|TRBV30|TRBJ1-2|-
TGTGCCTGGAGCCCCTTGGGGACAGGGGGAGATGGCTACACCTTC
CAWSPLGTGGDGYTF
>-|16|TRBV5-4|TRBJ2-3|-
TGTGCCAGCAGCAGTTCTGGGCGGGCCCGCACAGATACGCAGTATTTT
CASSSSGRARTDTQYF
>TRBD1|12|TRBV12-5|TRBJ2-5|-
TGTGCTAGTGGAACGGGACAGGGGGTCCAGTACTTC
CASGTGQGVQYF
>TRBD1|13|TRBV5-1|TRBJ1-3|-
TGCGCCAGCAGCATGACAGGGGGAAACACCATATATTTT
CASSMTGGNTIYF
>-|14|TRBV6-6|TRBJ2-5|-
TGTGCCAGCAGTTACTCGAGGAGGAGGGAGACCCAGTACTTC
CASSYSRRRETQYF
>-|13|TRBV9|TRBJ1-3|-
TGTGCCAGCAGTGGGGGCCGGGGAAACACCATATATTTT
CASSGGRGNTIYF
>TRBD2|19|TRBV4-3|TRBJ2-5|-
TGCGCCAGCAGCCTCTCACCGGGCCCGGGCGGGGGGTCCCAAGAGACCCAGTACTTC
CASSLSPGPGGGSQETQYF
>-|12|TRBV19|TRBJ2-7|-
TGTGCCAGTAGTAACAGAGCCTACGAGCAGTACTTC
CASSNRAYEQYF
>-|14|TRBV30|TRBJ1-3|-
TGTGCCTGGAGTGAGGGGGATTCTGGAAACACCATATATTTT
CAWSEGDSGNTIYF